These 27 T cell receptor beta chains share one sample of origin, sequenced in a study of early T cells in non-severe SARS-CoV-2 infection. TCRdb re-called the 5' RACE reads through MiXCR, storing one row per CDR3 protein. The repertoire holds under 70,000 distinct CDR3 sequences, with roughly an eighth as singletons. Sequencing input: whole blood. The receptors here all came from an adult who was a healthcare worker with PCR-confirmed SARS-CoV-2 infection or an uninfected control (not recorded which).

J is TRBJ2-1 and V is TRBV29-1; D is unresolved. CDR1 and CDR2 (germline): SQVTM, ANQGSEA. V was shortened by 4 bases and J by 4 bases, with 11 bases between the two germline ends. There are 13 residues in the CDR3. CDR3 coding DNA: TGCAGCGTTGTGGAGTCCCTTTACAATGAGCAGTTCTTC. Translation gives CSVVESLYNEQFF.

This clonotype was counted ten times or more. The chain joins TRBV11-1 to TRBJ1-2, with D possibly TRBD1 on 6 matching bases. With 4 bases removed from V and 2 bases from J, the gap between germline ends came to 11 bases. The germline gives CDR1 SGHAT, CDR2 FQDESV (reference sequence). This CDR3 comprises 14 residues. In nucleotides, the CDR3 is TGTGCCAGCAGCTCCAAGACAGGCAACTATGGCTACACCTTC. Protein product: CASSSKTGNYGYTF.

This clonotype was counted a few times. The chain is built from TRBV20-1 and TRBJ2-7; the match to TRBD1 covers 9 bases. This CDR3 has 14 amino acids. The V gene's germline CDR1 is DFQATT and CDR2 SNEGSKA (reference sequence). After removal of 5 bases from V and 5 bases from J, the junction contained 10 bases not matched to a gene. The CDR3 nucleotides are TGCAGTGCTGGGGGCGGGACAGGGAAAAACGAGCAGTACTTC. Encoded protein: CSAGGGTGKNEQYF.

This clonotype was picked up many times. The chain joins TRBV9 to TRBJ2-5; TRBD1 might be the D (5 bases). The CDR3 extends over 13 amino acids. Germline CDR1 SGDLS, CDR2 YYNGEE. V was cut by 3 bases and J by 2 bases, with 8 bases left in between. This chain's CDR3 is CASSGQGQETQYF. In DNA, the CDR3 is TGTGCCAGCAGCGGTCAGGGACAAGAGACCCAGTACTTC.

V and J are TRBV5-1 and TRBJ1-2; D is possibly TRBD1 (5 bases). This CDR3 is 13 amino acids long. The ends were cut back, 7 bases at V and 4 bases at J, with 14 bases in the middle. CDR1 is SGHRS, CDR2 YFSETQ, per germline. In nucleotides, the CDR3 is TGCGCCAGCGGTAGTGAGGGGAGCTATGGCTACACCTTC. The encoded protein is CASGSEGSYGYTF.

This clonotype was found a few times. This rearrangement joins TRBV19 to TRBJ2-1; TRBD1 is a possible D gene (6 bases). The germline CDR1 and CDR2 sequences are LNHDA and SQIVND (reference sequence). The CDR3 has 14 amino acids. Trimming took off 5 bases at V and 0 bases at J, with 8 bases between the two ends. The CDR3 sequence is CASSQGSSYNEQFF. CDR3 sequence (DNA): TGTGCCAGTAGTCAGGGGAGCTCCTACAATGAGCAGTTCTTC.

A few counts support this clonotype. The chain couples TRBV3-1 to TRBJ2-1; 7 bases are shared with TRBD2. The V and J ends lost 4 bases and 7 bases, in that order; junction bases with no gene match: 16. The germline CDR1 and CDR2 sequences are LGHDT and YNNKEL (reference sequence). The CDR3 contains 17 residues. The CDR3 DNA reads TGTGCCAGCAGCCCCCAAGCGGGACGGTCCCGAATGAATGAGCAGTTCTTC. It translates to CASSPQAGRSRMNEQFF.

The chain carries TRBV20-1 and TRBJ2-3; 7 nucleotides align to TRBD1. The length of the CDR3 is 14 residues. The V gene's germline CDR1 is DFQATT and CDR2 SNEGSKA (reference sequence). Trimming at V came to 4 bases and at J to 8 bases, leaving 12 bases not matched to a gene. The CDR3 here is CSAIGTAYRGTQYF. CDR3 bases: TGCAGTGCTATTGGGACAGCGTATCGAGGTACGCAGTATTTT.

This clonotype was seen many times. This chain joins TRBV27 and TRBJ2-2; D assignment may be TRBD1 or TRBD2 (6 bases each). Germline CDR1 and CDR2: MNHEY and SMNVEV (reference sequence). This CDR3 is built from 16 residues. V was shortened by 5 bases and J by 7 bases, with 20 bases between the two germline ends. CDR3 amino acids: CASSSPKGGGGGELFF. The CDR3 DNA reads as TGTGCCAGCAGTAGCCCCAAGGGGGGCGGTGGCGGGGAGCTGTTTTTT.

This clonotype turned up a few times. The chain combines TRBV6-1 with TRBJ1-2, with D possibly being TRBD1 (6 bases). Per the germline V gene, CDR1 is MNHNS and CDR2 is SASEGT. This CDR3 has 13 residues. Trimming removed 5 bases at V and 3 bases at J, with 10 bases between. The CDR3 loop is CASSTGPYYGYTF. DNA for the CDR3: TGTGCCAGCAGTACAGGGCCCTACTATGGCTACACCTTC.

This rearrangement joins TRBV29-1 to TRBJ1-3; D ambiguous. V was pared by 5 bases and J by 0 bases, with 2 bases between. Per germline, CDR1 SQVTM and CDR2 ANQGSEA. This CDR3 region has 11 residues. CDR3 bases: TGCAGCGTTTCCTCTGGAAACACCATATATTTT. Translated: CSVSSGNTIYF.

This chain connects TRBV11-2 to TRBJ2-7; 8 nucleotides agree with TRBD2. V lost 3 bases, J lost 2 bases, and 0 bases stayed unmatched. The CDR3 extends over 13 amino acids. Germline-derived CDR1 and CDR2 are SGHAT and FQNNGV. CDR3 region: CASSFGGAYEQYF. The CDR3 nucleotides read TGTGCCAGCAGCTTCGGGGGGGCCTACGAGCAGTACTTC.

The rearrangement uses TRBV7-9 and TRBJ1-2; 7 nucleotides align to TRBD1. V dropped 3 bases and J dropped 8; count of bases not matched to a gene: 9. Germline CDR1 and CDR2: SEHNR and FQNEAQ (reference sequence). The CDR3 runs to 14 residues. DNA of the CDR3: TGTGCCAGCAGCTTGCCGACAGGGCTGCGGGGCTACACCTTC. It translates to CASSLPTGLRGYTF.

V is TRBV19 and J is TRBJ2-7, with 11 positions matching TRBD1. Losses at the gene ends were 5 bases for V and 1 base for J; bases not matched to a gene: 7. CDR1 and CDR2 from the germline V gene are LNHDA and SQIVND (reference sequence). The CDR3 has 16 amino acids. CDR3 sequence (DNA): TGTGCCAGTAGTTCCGCCGGGACAGGGGGTTCCTACGAGCAGTACTTC. It codes for CASSSAGTGGSYEQYF.

The chain employs TRBV11-2 and TRBJ2-7; D ambiguous. This CDR3 has 13 amino acids. Trimming stripped 2 bases from V and 3 bases from J, with 8 bases between. Germline V gene sequence: CDR1 SGHAT, CDR2 FQNNGV. CDR3 in amino acids: CASSLSTDYEQYF. CDR3 DNA sequence: TGTGCCAGCAGCTTAAGCACCGACTACGAGCAGTACTTC. The whole variable domain, remainder taken from reference TRBV11-2 and TRBJ2-7, is EAGVAQSPRYKIIEKRQSVAFWCNPISGHATLYWYQQILGQGPKLLIQFQNNGVVDDSQLPKDRFSAERLKGVDSTLKIQPAKLEDSAVYLCASSLSTDYEQYFGPGTRLTVT.

The sample holds a few counts of this clonotype. CDR3 residues: CASSVEGSYGYTF. CDR3 sequence (DNA): TGCGCCAGCAGCGTTGAGGGGAGCTATGGCTACACCTTC. The chain carries TRBV5-1 and TRBJ1-2, with D tentatively TRBD1 (5 bases). The germline gives CDR1 SGHRS, CDR2 YFSETQ. The CDR3 is made up of 13 amino acids. V was cut by 4 bases and J by 4 bases, with 11 bases left in between.

This clonotype came up a few times. The genes are TRBV28 and TRBJ2-7; D not resolved. CDR3 size: 13 residues. Germline V lookup: CDR1 MDHEN, CDR2 SYDVKM. V dropped 4 bases and J dropped 2 bases, with 9 bases sitting between them. The CDR3 sequence: CASSYTHTYEQYF. CDR3 nucleotide sequence: TGTGCCAGCAGTTACACACACACCTACGAGCAGTACTTC.

The rearrangement uses TRBV27 and TRBJ2-1; D may be TRBD1 (6 bases). This CDR3 region has 13 residues. Germline loops: CDR1 MNHEY, CDR2 SMNVEV (reference sequence). Trimming shortened V by 6 bases and J by 1 base, and 7 bases separated the two germline ends. Here the CDR3 DNA reads TGTGCCAGCAGGACAGGTTCCTACAATGAGCAGTTCTTC. Its translation: CASRTGSYNEQFF.

This clonotype was detected only a few times. The chain combines TRBV29-1 with TRBJ1-2; D is ambiguous. V shed 3 bases and J shed 4 bases, with 15 bases lying between them. CDR1 is SQVTM and CDR2 is ANQGSEA in the germline V gene. This CDR3 region has 14 residues. Here the CDR3 reads CSVDRPPQIYGYTF. The CDR3, as DNA: TGCAGCGTTGACCGTCCCCCACAAATCTATGGCTACACCTTC.

A word on this clonotype: This may come from a read error, since a much larger clone is one base off. This rearrangement joins TRBV5-1 to TRBJ1-2; maybe TRBD1 (6 bases). The CDR3 runs 14 residues. The germline gives CDR1 SGHRS, CDR2 YFSETQ. The CDR3 loop reads CACSPPGTTNGYTF. In DNA, the CDR3 is TGCGCCTGCAGCCCCCCCGGGACAACCAATGGCTACACCTTC.

There are a few counts of this clonotype. The chain employs TRBV7-2 and TRBJ2-6; D call uncertain. The germline gives CDR1 SGHTA, CDR2 FQGNSA. The CDR3 has 16 residues. V shed 1 base and J shed 1 base, with 8 bases lying between them. The CDR3 DNA reads TGTGCCAGCAGCTTAGTGGCACCTTCTGGGGCCAACGTCCTGACTTTC. Amino acids: CASSLVAPSGANVLTF.

This clonotype appeared many times. The rearrangement links TRBV7-2 to TRBJ1-2, with 7 bases fitting TRBD1. CDR1 SGHTA and CDR2 FQGNSA come from the germline V gene. The V segment lost 1 base and the J segment 2 bases; nucleotides outside the gene matches: 1. The CDR3 loop spans 14 amino acids. The CDR3 reads CASSLGQGNYGYTF. The CDR3 DNA is TGTGCCAGCAGCTTAGGACAGGGCAACTATGGCTACACCTTC.

This clonotype was detected ten times or more. V is TRBV4-2 and J is TRBJ2-4; 8 nucleotides align to TRBD2. V was pared by 0 bases and J by 5 bases, with 0 bases of the junction left unmatched. The germline gives CDR1 LGHNA, CDR2 YNFKEQ. The CDR3 spans 14 residues. CDR3 DNA sequence: TGTGCCAGCAGCCAAGAACTAGCGGAAAACATTCAGTACTTC. Encoded protein: CASSQELAENIQYF.

This clonotype was observed many times. This chain joins TRBV4-1 and TRBJ2-1; D is perhaps TRBD2 (5 bases). The CDR3 consists of 17 residues. With 1 base removed from V and 8 bases from J, the gap between germline ends came to 21 bases. CDR1 is MGHRA, CDR2 YSYEKL, per germline. CDR3 residues: CASSQVDLLVFVDEQFF. The CDR3 DNA follows: TGCGCCAGCAGCCAAGTAGATTTACTAGTCTTTGTCGATGAGCAGTTCTTC.

The rearrangement joins TRBV20-1 to TRBJ1-1; no clear D. The germline gives CDR1 DFQATT, CDR2 SNEGSKA (reference sequence). Trimming cost V 1 base and J 1 base, with 10 bases left between them. The CDR3 consists of 14 residues. CDR3 coding DNA: TGCAGTGCTAGAGTTGGAGGGAGGAACACTGAAGCTTTCTTT. Translation: CSARVGGRNTEAFF.

V and J are TRBV18 and TRBJ2-1; 8 bases match TRBD2. J gave up 8 bases and V 2 bases, and 11 bases lay outside the gene matches. Germline V gene lookup returns CDR1 KGHSH and CDR2 LQKENI. The CDR3 contains 16 residues. CDR3 region: CASSPNPAGEGDEQFF. The CDR3 DNA reads TGTGCCAGCTCACCAAACCCAGCGGGGGAAGGTGATGAGCAGTTCTTC.

A word on this clonotype: A junction end diverges from the germline sequence, so it may reflect a read error. The J gene is TRBJ2-1, the V gene TRBV14; D remains ambiguous. The CDR3 loop spans 13 amino acids. Germline V lookup: CDR1 SGHDN, CDR2 FVKESK. CDR3 DNA sequence: TGTGTCAGCAGCCGCGGCAGTTACAATGAGCAGTTCTTC. Encoded protein: CVSSRGSYNEQFF.